Following are 30 T cell receptor beta chains from one sample sequenced in a study of blood T cell repertoires in COVID-19. TCRdb's table, derived via immunoSEQ multiplex PCR, lists solely in-frame clones and lacks some. The sample contains tens of thousands of clones, 82% of which appear only once. Sequences were obtained from peripheral blood. All receptors come from a human donor in a cohort sampled during active COVID-19.

This clone was found once. The gene calls are TRBV12-3 or TRBV12-4 and TRBJ2-3; D is unclear. Deletions cut 6 bases from V and 6 bases from J, with 7 bases between. The CDR3 is 11 residues long. CDR3 amino acids: CASSFGDTQYF. In DNA, the CDR3 is TGTGCCAGCAGCTTCGGGGATACGCAGTATTTT.

V and J are TRBV6-4 and TRBJ2-7; the D gene is possibly TRBD1 (6 bases). The CDR3 extends over 13 amino acids. Germline V lookup: CDR1 MRHNA, CDR2 SNTAGT. The V and J ends lost 5 bases and 7 bases respectively, with 15 bases between them. The CDR3 DNA reads as TGTGCCAGCAGTCAGGAGTTCCAGGGGGAGCAGTACTTC. Protein: CASSQEFQGEQYF.

The chain joins TRBV5-8 to TRBJ1-1; 8 bases map to TRBD1. This CDR3 is built from 15 residues. CDR1 and CDR2 from the germline V gene are SGHTS and YDEGEE. V was pared by 0 bases and J by 4 bases, with 5 bases of the junction left unmatched. The CDR3 loop reads CASSLGTGHFTEAFF. In nucleotides, the CDR3 is TGTGCCAGCAGCTTGGGGACAGGGCATTTCACTGAAGCTTTCTTT. The variable domain in full, completed from reference TRBV5-8 and TRBJ1-1, reads EAGVTQSPTHLIKTRGQQATLRCSPISGHTSVYWYQQALGLGLQFLLWYDEGEERNRGNFPPRFSGRQFPNYSSELNVNALELEDSALYLCASSLGTGHFTEAFFGQGTRLTVV.

CDR3 in amino acids: CASSILPAQVSGGGGNQETQYF. DNA for the CDR3: TGTGCCAGCAGCATACTACCTGCACAAGTCAGTGGGGGGGGAGGCAACCAAGAGACCCAGTACTTC. The gene calls are TRBV7-6 and TRBJ2-5; 7 bases are a match to TRBD2. The length of the CDR3 is 22 residues. CDR1 SGHVS and CDR2 FNYEAQ come from the germline V gene. J was trimmed by 0 bases and V by 5 bases; bases with no gene match: 27. The full variable domain, rest sourced from reference TRBV7-6 and TRBJ2-5, is GAGVSQSPRYKVTKRGQDVALRCDPISGHVSLYWYRQALGQGPEFLTYFNYEAQQDKSGLPNDRFSAERPEGSISTLTIQRTEQRDSAMYRCASSILPAQVSGGGGNQETQYFGPGTRLLVL.

V is TRBV29-1 and J is TRBJ2-7, with D possibly matching TRBD2 (5 bases). V lost 4 bases to trimming and J lost 0 bases, with 10 bases between them. There are 13 residues in the CDR3. Germline-derived CDR1 and CDR2 are SQVTM and ANQGSEA. The CDR3 region is CSVGGLSSYEQYF. CDR3 in DNA: TGCAGCGTTGGAGGGCTCAGCTCCTACGAGCAGTACTTC.

This chain uses TRBV4-2 with TRBJ1-4; D unresolved. Germline V lookup: CDR1 LGHNA, CDR2 YNFKEQ. The V gene lost 7 bases and the J gene lost 8 bases, with 26 bases spanning the gap. The CDR3 consists of 17 residues. CDR3 sequence (DNA): TGTGCCAGCACCGCCAAGATATTAGGCCAGGCGAACGAAAAACTGTTTTTT. It encodes CASTAKILGQANEKLFF.

CDR3 residues: CAWSPMTGLNEKLFF. As DNA, the CDR3 is TGTGCCTGGAGTCCCATGACAGGTCTGAATGAAAAACTGTTTTTT. The J gene is TRBJ1-4, the V gene TRBV30; weak D call: TRBD1 (6 bases). The CDR3 has 15 amino acids. Trimming took 2 bases from V and 5 from J, leaving 15 bases between them. Germline CDR1 and CDR2: GTSNPN and SVGIG (reference sequence). The variable domain in full, with the rest retrieved from reference TRBV30 and TRBJ1-4, is SQTIHQWPATLVQPVGSPLSLECTVEGTSNPNLYWYRQAAGRGLQLLFYSVGIGQISSEVPQNLSASRPQDRQFILSSKKLLLSDSGFYLCAWSPMTGLNEKLFFGSGTQLSVL.

This chain joins TRBV19 and TRBJ1-1; 9 positions match TRBD1. The CDR3 covers 15 residues. The V segment lost 5 bases and the J segment 1 base; nucleotides outside the gene matches: 5. Germline CDR1 reads LNHDA; CDR2 reads SQIVND (reference sequence). The chain's CDR3 is CASSLTGGGNTEAFF. The CDR3 bases are TGTGCCAGTAGTCTGACAGGGGGGGGGAACACTGAAGCTTTCTTT.

The chain's CDR3 is CASSLGTSGGTETQYF. In nucleotides, the CDR3 is TGTGCCAGCAGCTTAGGGACTAGCGGGGGGACGGAGACCCAGTACTTC. The gene calls are TRBV11-2 and TRBJ2-5, with 14 bases that match TRBD2. Germline V gene data show CDR1 as SGHAT and CDR2 as FQNNGV. The CDR3 contains 16 residues. The junction had 3 bases not matched to a gene; V was cut back by 1 base and J by 5 bases.

This chain uses TRBV18 with TRBJ2-1; D is unclear. CDR1 is KGHSH and CDR2 is LQKENI in the germline V gene. V was clipped by 1 base and J by 6 bases, with 7 bases between them. This CDR3 contains 13 residues. DNA of the CDR3: TGTGCCAGCTCACCACTGGCCACCAATGAGCAGTTCTTC. Its translation: CASSPLATNEQFF.

This sequence joins TRBV19 and TRBJ2-6, with 7 bases lining up with TRBD2. The CDR3 length is 18 residues. After removal of 0 bases from V and 4 bases from J, the junction contained 9 bases not matched to a gene. The germline V gene has CDR1 LNHDA and CDR2 SQIVND (reference sequence). This chain's CDR3 is CASSIEELRGYGANVLTF. For the CDR3, the DNA is TGTGCCAGTAGTATAGAGGAGTTGCGGGGGTACGGGGCCAACGTCCTGACTTTC. Using reference TRBV19 and TRBJ2-6 for the parts outside the CDR3, the full variable domain is DGGITQSPKYLFRKEGQNVTLSCEQNLNHDAMYWYRQDPGQGLRLIYYSQIVNDFQKGDIAEGYSVSREKKESFPLTVTSAQKNPTAFYLCASSIEELRGYGANVLTFGAGSRLTVL.

The chain employs TRBV7-9 and TRBJ2-1; D remains ambiguous. The V end was cut by 4 bases, the J end by 3 bases, with 13 bases between. Germline loops: CDR1 SEHNR, CDR2 FQNEAQ (reference sequence). The CDR3 is 15 amino acids. This CDR3 is CASSSSYEHYNEQFF. The DNA for the CDR3 is TGTGCCAGCAGCTCAAGTTACGAGCACTACAATGAGCAGTTCTTC.

The gene calls are TRBV19 and TRBJ2-3; 9 bases are shared with TRBD2. Germline values: CDR1 LNHDA, CDR2 SQIVND (reference sequence). The CDR3 consists of 16 residues. J lost 2 bases, V lost 3 bases, and 6 bases had no gene match. This CDR3 reads CASSIWAGGHTDTQYF. The CDR3 nucleotides read TGTGCCAGTAGTATCTGGGCGGGGGGGCACACAGATACGCAGTATTTT.

The gene calls are TRBV30 and TRBJ2-2; the D gene is possibly TRBD2 (5 bases). The germline V gene encodes CDR1 GTSNPN and CDR2 SVGIG (reference sequence). Trimming pared 5 bases from V and 0 bases from J, leaving 16 bases between. This CDR3 region has 16 residues. The CDR3 sequence is CAWELLGSSNTGELFF. The DNA of the CDR3 is TGTGCCTGGGAACTACTAGGCTCATCGAACACCGGGGAGCTGTTTTTT.

The genes are TRBV3-1 (or the pseudogene TRBV3-2) and TRBJ2-6; 8 bases align to TRBD1. The CDR3 is 18 amino acids. V lost 3 bases and J lost 0; bases outside the gene matches: 7. Looked up from germline, CDR1 is LGHDT and CDR2 is YNNKEL (reference sequence). In nucleotides, the CDR3 is TGTGCCAGCAGCCAGCCAGGGGGCACTGGCTCTGGGGCCAACGTCCTGACTTTC. Amino acid sequence: CASSQPGGTGSGANVLTF.

This clone was detected only a few times. The chain links TRBV2 to TRBJ2-7, with a possible D match to TRBD2 (5 bases). The CDR3 length is 15 residues. Looked up from germline, CDR1 is SNHLY and CDR2 is FYNNEI. The V and J ends lost 7 bases and 1 base respectively, with 17 bases between them. The CDR3 sequence: CASISARVASYEQYF. The CDR3 coding sequence is TGTGCCAGCATTTCCGCTAGGGTAGCGTCCTACGAGCAGTACTTC.

The chain employs TRBV14 and TRBJ2-7; D unresolved. Germline V gene sequence: CDR1 SGHDN, CDR2 FVKESK. V lost 3 bases and J lost 4, with 4 bases in between. The CDR3 has 11 amino acids. For the CDR3, the DNA is TGTGCCAGCAGCCATCAGTACGAGCAGTACTTC. Translated: CASSHQYEQYF. The full variable domain, in which reference TRBV14 and TRBJ2-7 provide the parts outside the CDR3, is EAGVTQFPSHSVIEKGQTVTLRCDPISGHDNLYWYRRVMGKEIKFLLHFVKESKQDESGMPNNRFLAERTGGTYSTLKVQPAELEDSGVYFCASSHQYEQYFGPGTRLTVT.

J is TRBJ2-2 and V is TRBV29-1; perhaps TRBD1 as D (5 bases). Germline V gives CDR1 SQVTM, CDR2 ANQGSEA. The CDR3 length is 13 residues. Trimming left V 4 bases short and J 7 bases short, with 13 bases between. CDR3 sequence (DNA): TGCAGCGTTGGCCGGGTTAGGGGCGGGGAGCTGTTTTTT. Protein: CSVGRVRGGELFF.

The sample holds a few counts of this clone. The chain combines TRBV7-3 with TRBJ2-5; 7 nucleotides align to TRBD2. The CDR3 has 13 residues. The V and J ends lost 4 bases and 4 bases, in that order; junction bases with no gene match: 3. Germline V gene sequence: CDR1 SGHTA, CDR2 FQGTGA. The CDR3, as DNA: TGTGCCAGCAGCTACGGGGAGGGAGAGACCCAGTACTTC. Translating it yields CASSYGEGETQYF.

The chain recombines TRBV7-9 with TRBJ2-7, with TRBD2 identical over 14 bases. The V gene end was trimmed by 5 bases and the J gene end by 1 base; junction bases not matched to a gene: 10. The CDR3 is 18 amino acids. From germline, CDR1 is SEHNR and CDR2 FQNEAQ (reference sequence). The CDR3 is CASSPGLAGGRMSYEQYF. CDR3 DNA sequence: TGTGCCAGCAGCCCAGGACTAGCGGGGGGCCGGATGTCCTACGAGCAGTACTTC.

This clone occurred once. CDR3 sequence reads: CASSPRQFGYGYTF. The CDR3 DNA sequence: TGCGCCAGCAGCCCCCGACAGTTCGGCTATGGCTACACCTTC. The chain couples TRBV5-1 to TRBJ1-2, with a possible D match to TRBD1 (5 bases). This CDR3 region has 14 residues. CDR1 and CDR2 from the germline V gene are SGHRS and YFSETQ. V was clipped by 4 bases and J by 4 bases, with 14 bases between them.

V and J are TRBV27 and TRBJ1-2, with 7 nucleotides matching TRBD1. With V trimmed by 8 bases and J by 2 bases, 14 bases remained unmatched. Germline V gives CDR1 MNHEY, CDR2 SMNVEV (reference sequence). The CDR3 totals 16 residues. The CDR3 is CASPISGTVANYGYTF. Here the CDR3 DNA reads TGTGCCAGCCCGATCTCCGGGACAGTGGCGAACTATGGCTACACCTTC.

The sample holds a few counts of this clone. The same CDR3 also results from other DNA sequences found in this sample. The chain uses TRBV5-1 and TRBJ1-1, with D maybe TRBD1 (6 bases). The CDR3 length is 14 residues. Germline CDR1 and CDR2: SGHRS and YFSETQ. V was trimmed by 2 bases and J by 0 bases, leaving 8 bases between them. This CDR3 is CASSLGQMNTEAFF. The CDR3 DNA reads as TGCGCCAGCAGCTTAGGACAGATGAACACTGAAGCTTTCTTT.

This clone was found a few times. This chain connects TRBV7-9 to TRBJ2-1, with D uncertain. Germline values: CDR1 SEHNR, CDR2 FQNEAQ (reference sequence). This CDR3 is 12 amino acids long. The V gene lost 5 bases and the J gene lost 6 bases, with 8 bases spanning the gap. The CDR3 nucleotides read TGTGCCAGCAGCCTGACTGGCAATGAGCAGTTCTTC. Its protein product is CASSLTGNEQFF.

This clone came up a few times. The gene calls are TRBV9 and TRBJ2-3; D perhaps matches TRBD2 (5 bases). V was cut by 0 bases and J by 4 bases, with 9 bases left in between. The CDR3 has 14 residues. The germline CDR1 and CDR2 sequences are SGDLS and YYNGEE. CDR3: CASSVGTAPDTQYF. The CDR3 DNA is TGTGCCAGCAGCGTAGGGACTGCTCCAGATACGCAGTATTTT.

The V call is TRBV4-1, the J call TRBJ1-1; TRBD1 aligns across 7 bases. V lost 4 bases, J lost 4 bases, and 9 bases stayed unmatched. This CDR3 has 15 amino acids. Germline V CDR1 and CDR2: MGHRA, YSYEKL. The CDR3 here is CASSLSFQGVTEAFF. In DNA form, the CDR3 reads TGCGCCAGCAGCCTTAGTTTCCAGGGGGTCACTGAAGCTTTCTTT.

The rearrangement joins TRBV4-1 to TRBJ1-2; D not certain. The CDR3 is 15 residues long. V shed 0 bases and J shed 8 bases, with 16 bases lying between them. Looked up from germline, CDR1 is MGHRA and CDR2 is YSYEKL. The chain's CDR3 is CASSQEYGTGYGYTF. The CDR3, as DNA: TGCGCCAGCAGCCAAGAATATGGAACGGGGTACGGCTACACCTTC.

J is TRBJ2-7 and V is TRBV5-6; 7 nucleotides match TRBD1. Germline CDR1 SGHDT, CDR2 YYEEEE. The CDR3 is made up of 14 amino acids. The V segment lost 2 bases and the J segment 1 base; nucleotides outside the gene matches: 3. CDR3 bases: TGTGCCAGCAGCTTCGGACAGGCATCCTACGAGCAGTACTTC. This gives the protein CASSFGQASYEQYF.

Concerning this clone itself: The identical CDR3 is also encoded by other nucleotide sequences in the sample. The V gene is TRBV5-1, the J gene TRBJ1-1; D may be TRBD1 (5 bases). This CDR3 region has 15 residues. Germline CDR1 is SGHRS and CDR2 is YFSETQ. The V gene lost 0 bases and the J gene lost 0 bases, with 9 bases spanning the gap. The CDR3 reads CASSLAAGLNTEAFF. The DNA for the CDR3 is TGCGCCAGCAGCTTGGCCGCAGGGCTGAACACTGAAGCTTTCTTT.

The chain combines TRBV30 with TRBJ1-2, with D perhaps TRBD1 (5 bases). Germline CDR1 reads GTSNPN; CDR2 reads SVGIG (reference sequence). This CDR3 has 11 residues. Trimming took 5 bases from V and 10 from J, leaving 14 bases between them. The DNA for the CDR3 is TGTGCCTGGGGGACTTCATGGGACTACACCTTC. Protein product: CAWGTSWDYTF.